These 10 T cell receptor beta chains came from one sample sequenced in a study of regulatory and conventional T cells in RAG deficiency. Conventional CD4+ T cells were sorted from blood as CD25-low CD127-high cells. Profiling relied on immunoSEQ multiplex PCR, and the TCRdb table lists in-frame clones only, not all of them. The data contain about 30,000 clones, nearly 95% of them singletons. In addition, the sample was reused for a study of regulatory T cells. According to that study: Primers: 52 TRBV forward and 13 TRBJ reverse.

The sequenced sample consisted of CD25- CD4+ T cells sorted from blood. Receptors originate from a human donor in good health.

The CDR3 reads CASSLGGKPQETQYF. The CDR3 DNA follows: TGCGCCAGCAGCTTGGGCGGGAAACCCCAAGAGACCCAGTACTTC. The chain uses TRBV5-1 and TRBJ2-5, with D perhaps TRBD2 (6 bases). The V end lost 0 bases, the J end lost 1 base, and 10 bases lay between the germline ends. Germline V lookup: CDR1 SGHRS, CDR2 YFSETQ. This CDR3 comprises 15 residues.

The gene calls are TRBV2 and TRBJ1-6, with TRBD1 as a possible D gene (5 bases). With 0 bases removed from V and 4 bases from J, the gap between germline ends came to 10 bases. Per the germline V gene, CDR1 is SNHLY and CDR2 is FYNNEI. The CDR3 length is 16 residues. CDR3 in DNA: TGTGCCAGCAGTGAAGCCTGGGGACTGTATAATTCACCCCTCCACTTT. Protein: CASSEAWGLYNSPLHF.

The J gene is TRBJ2-3, the V gene TRBV5-1; 8 bases agree with TRBD1. The length of the CDR3 is 16 residues. The J segment lost 4 bases and the V segment lost 0 bases, leaving 7 bases of the junction unmatched. In germline, CDR1 is SGHRS, CDR2 YFSETQ. The CDR3 sequence: CASSLEGQGASDTQYF. CDR3 bases: TGCGCCAGCAGCTTGGAAGGTCAGGGGGCGTCAGATACGCAGTATTTT.

This clone was seen a single time. The rearrangement joins TRBV5-1 to TRBJ2-3; 11 positions agree with TRBD1. After removal of 4 bases from V and 0 bases from J, the junction contained 10 bases not matched to a gene. Germline-derived CDR1 and CDR2 are SGHRS and YFSETQ. The CDR3 extends over 18 amino acids. CDR3 nucleotide sequence: TGCGCCAGCAGCGTGAGGCAGGACAGGGGGCTCAGCACAGATACGCAGTATTTT. As protein: CASSVRQDRGLSTDTQYF.

The chain couples TRBV9 to TRBJ1-2; TRBD1 matches at 7 bases. The V segment lost 4 bases and the J segment 8 bases; nucleotides outside the gene matches: 11. The germline gives CDR1 SGDLS, CDR2 YYNGEE. The length of the CDR3 is 14 residues. CDR3 coding DNA: TGTGCCAGCAGCCCCTTGGGGGACAGCAGCGGCTACACCTTC. This gives the protein CASSPLGDSSGYTF.

V usage is TRBV5-4 and J usage is TRBJ1-2, with a tentative D call TRBD1 (6 bases). Trimming pared 0 bases from V and 4 bases from J, leaving 13 bases between. Germline V gene sequence: CDR1 SGHNT, CDR2 YYREEE (reference sequence). The length of the CDR3 is 15 residues. The CDR3 loop reads CASSLAYTGTYGYTF. CDR3 bases: TGTGCCAGCAGCTTGGCGTATACAGGGACCTATGGCTACACCTTC.

The J gene is TRBJ2-5, the V gene TRBV5-4; 8 nucleotides agree with TRBD2. The CDR3 extends over 16 amino acids. With V trimmed by 3 bases and J by 1 base, 8 bases remained unmatched. Germline CDR1 and CDR2: SGHNT and YYREEE (reference sequence). The CDR3 bases are TGTGCCAGCAGCTCAGGGCTTAGCGGGACCCAAGAGACCCAGTACTTC. It specifies CASSSGLSGTQETQYF. Looking up the rest from reference TRBV5-4 and TRBJ2-5 gives the full variable domain: ETGVTQSPTHLIKTRGQQVTLRCSSQSGHNTVSWYQQALGQGPQFIFQYYREEENGRGNFPPRFSGLQFPNYSSELNVNALELDDSALYLCASSSGLSGTQETQYFGPGTRLLVL.

This rearrangement joins TRBV5-1 to TRBJ1-6; 7 positions agree with TRBD1. Germline values: CDR1 SGHRS, CDR2 YFSETQ. This CDR3 contains 14 residues. The J segment lost 6 bases and the V segment lost 0 bases, leaving 0 bases of the junction unmatched. The CDR3 is CASSLGDSNSPLHF. DNA of the CDR3: TGCGCCAGCAGCTTGGGGGACAGTAATTCACCCCTCCACTTT.

The rearrangement joins TRBV4-2 to TRBJ2-5; 15 bases map to TRBD2. The J call is doubtful: the DNA matches TRBJ2-7 better. This CDR3 comprises 19 residues. Germline CDR1 reads LGHNA; CDR2 reads YNFKEQ. The CDR3 DNA reads TGTGCCAGCAGCCCCCACCCGGGACTAGCGGGGGGAGCCTCCTACGAGCAGTACTTC. Its protein is CASSPHPGLAGGASYEQYF.

The V and J genes are TRBV7-3 and TRBJ2-5; 10 nucleotides line up with TRBD1. The end of the DNA aligns better with TRBJ2-7, so the J call may be wrong. Germline CDR1 is SGHTA and CDR2 is FQGTGA. This CDR3 has 14 residues. The DNA for the CDR3 is TGTGCCAGCAGCCCCCTGGGACAGGGGTACGAGCAGTACTTC. As protein: CASSPLGQGYEQYF.